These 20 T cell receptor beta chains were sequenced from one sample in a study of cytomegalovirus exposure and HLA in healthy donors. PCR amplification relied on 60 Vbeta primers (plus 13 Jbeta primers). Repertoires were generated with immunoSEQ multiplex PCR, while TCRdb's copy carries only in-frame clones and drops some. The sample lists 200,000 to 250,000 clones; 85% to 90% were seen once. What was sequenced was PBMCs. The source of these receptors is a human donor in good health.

CDR3 sequence (DNA): TGTGCCAGCAGCTTACGCTACCCCCCACAGGGGGCGTTCAATGAGCAGTTCTTC. Translating it yields CASSLRYPPQGAFNEQFF. This chain links TRBV11-2 with TRBJ2-1; 9 bases fit TRBD1. The CDR3 consists of 18 residues. Trimming at V came to 2 bases and at J to 6 bases, leaving 14 bases not matched to a gene. Germline V CDR1 and CDR2: SGHAT, FQNNGV. The whole variable domain, filled in from reference TRBV11-2 and TRBJ2-1, reads EAGVAQSPRYKIIEKRQSVAFWCNPISGHATLYWYQQILGQGPKLLIQFQNNGVVDDSQLPKDRFSAERLKGVDSTLKIQPAKLEDSAVYLCASSLRYPPQGAFNEQFFGPGTRLTVL.

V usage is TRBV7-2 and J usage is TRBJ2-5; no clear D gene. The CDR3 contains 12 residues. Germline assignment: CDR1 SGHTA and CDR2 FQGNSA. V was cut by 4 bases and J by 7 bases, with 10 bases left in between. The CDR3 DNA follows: TGTGCCAGCAGCTCCCCCACCGGGACCCAGTACTTC. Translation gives CASSSPTGTQYF. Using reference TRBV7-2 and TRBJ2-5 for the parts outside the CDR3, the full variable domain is GAGVSQSPSNKVTEKGKDVELRCDPISGHTALYWYRQSLGQGLEFLIYFQGNSAPDKSGLPSDRFSAERTGGSVSTLTIQRTQQEDSAVYLCASSSPTGTQYFGPGTRLLVL.

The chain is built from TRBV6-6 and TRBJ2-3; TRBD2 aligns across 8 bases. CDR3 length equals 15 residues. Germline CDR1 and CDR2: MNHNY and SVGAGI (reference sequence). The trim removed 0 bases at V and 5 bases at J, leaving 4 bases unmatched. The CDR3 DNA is TGTGCCAGCAGTTACTCGGGGCTAGCGGGAGATACGCAGTATTTT. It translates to CASSYSGLAGDTQYF.

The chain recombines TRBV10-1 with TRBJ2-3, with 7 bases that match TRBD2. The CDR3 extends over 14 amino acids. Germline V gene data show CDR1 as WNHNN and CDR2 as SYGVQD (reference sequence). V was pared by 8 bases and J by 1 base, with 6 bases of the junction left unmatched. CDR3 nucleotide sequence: TGCGCCAGCTTTACTAGCGCCGGCACAGATACGCAGTATTTT. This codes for CASFTSAGTDTQYF.

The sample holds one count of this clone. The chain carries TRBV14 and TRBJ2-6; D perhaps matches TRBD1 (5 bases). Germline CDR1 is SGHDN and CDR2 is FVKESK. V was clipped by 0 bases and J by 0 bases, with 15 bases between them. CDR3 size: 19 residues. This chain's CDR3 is CASSQDLVQARSGANVLTF. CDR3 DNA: TGTGCCAGCAGCCAAGATTTGGTACAGGCCCGCTCTGGGGCCAACGTCCTGACTTTC.

For the CDR3, the DNA is TGTGCCAGCAGCTTTCGGGGTGGGAGGAACACCGGGGAGCTGTTTTTT. This sequence encodes CASSFRGGRNTGELFF. The rearrangement links TRBV7-3 to TRBJ2-2; D may be TRBD2 (5 bases). The CDR3 runs 16 residues. Trimming pared 3 bases from V and 1 base from J, leaving 12 bases between. Germline lookup yields CDR1 SGHTA and CDR2 FQGTGA.

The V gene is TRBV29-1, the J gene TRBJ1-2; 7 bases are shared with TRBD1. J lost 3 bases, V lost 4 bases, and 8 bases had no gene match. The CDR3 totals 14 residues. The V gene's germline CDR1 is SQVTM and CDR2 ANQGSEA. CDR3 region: CSVAGRTGDYGYTF. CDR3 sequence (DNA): TGCAGCGTTGCCGGGCGGACAGGAGACTATGGCTACACCTTC.

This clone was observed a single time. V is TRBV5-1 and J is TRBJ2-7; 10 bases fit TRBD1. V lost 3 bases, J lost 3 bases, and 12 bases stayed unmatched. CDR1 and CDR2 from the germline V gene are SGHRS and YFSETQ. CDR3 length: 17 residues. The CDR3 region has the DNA TGCGCCAGCAGCTCGGGGGAGCGGGACAGGGGTATCTACGAGCAGTACTTC. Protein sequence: CASSSGERDRGIYEQYF.

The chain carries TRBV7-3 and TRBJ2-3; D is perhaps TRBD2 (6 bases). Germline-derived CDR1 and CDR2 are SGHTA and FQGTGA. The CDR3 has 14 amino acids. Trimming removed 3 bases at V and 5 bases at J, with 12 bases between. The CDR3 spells CASSFSGAGDTQYF. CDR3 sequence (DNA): TGTGCCAGCAGCTTCTCAGGAGCGGGAGATACGCAGTATTTT.

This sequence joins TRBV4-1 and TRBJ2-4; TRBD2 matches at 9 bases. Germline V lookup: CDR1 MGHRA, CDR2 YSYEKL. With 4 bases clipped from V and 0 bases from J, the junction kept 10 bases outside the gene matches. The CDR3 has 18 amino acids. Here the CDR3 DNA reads TGCGCCAGCAGCCCGGCCGGGCTAGCGGGGCTAGCCAAAAACATTCAGTACTTC. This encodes CASSPAGLAGLAKNIQYF.

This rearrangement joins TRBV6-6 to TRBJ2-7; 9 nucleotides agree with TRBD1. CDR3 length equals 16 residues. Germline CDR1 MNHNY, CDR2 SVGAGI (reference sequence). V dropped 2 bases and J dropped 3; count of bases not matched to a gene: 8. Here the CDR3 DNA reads TGTGCCAGCAGTTACCCGATTCGACAGGGGGTCTACGAGCAGTACTTC. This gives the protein CASSYPIRQGVYEQYF.

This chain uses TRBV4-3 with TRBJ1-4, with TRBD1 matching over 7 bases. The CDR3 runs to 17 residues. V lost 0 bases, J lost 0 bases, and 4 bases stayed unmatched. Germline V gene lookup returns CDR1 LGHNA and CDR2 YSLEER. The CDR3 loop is CASSQETGVATNEKLFF. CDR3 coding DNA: TGCGCCAGCAGCCAAGAAACAGGGGTTGCAACTAATGAAAAACTGTTTTTT.

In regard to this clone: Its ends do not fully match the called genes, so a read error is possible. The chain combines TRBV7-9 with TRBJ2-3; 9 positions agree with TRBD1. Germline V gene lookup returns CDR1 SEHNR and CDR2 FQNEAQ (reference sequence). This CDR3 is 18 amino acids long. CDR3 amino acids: CSSSLGTGRGIGTDTQYF. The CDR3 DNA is TGTTCCAGCAGCTTGGGGACAGGGCGCGGGATTGGGACAGATACGCAGTATTTT.

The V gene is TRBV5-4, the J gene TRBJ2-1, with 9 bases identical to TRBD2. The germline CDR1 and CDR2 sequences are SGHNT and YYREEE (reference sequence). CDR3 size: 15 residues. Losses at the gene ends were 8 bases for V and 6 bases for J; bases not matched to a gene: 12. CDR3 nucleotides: TGTGCCAGTTCAGAGGGCGGGAGGGCCCTCAATGAGCAGTTCTTC. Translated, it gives CASSEGGRALNEQFF.

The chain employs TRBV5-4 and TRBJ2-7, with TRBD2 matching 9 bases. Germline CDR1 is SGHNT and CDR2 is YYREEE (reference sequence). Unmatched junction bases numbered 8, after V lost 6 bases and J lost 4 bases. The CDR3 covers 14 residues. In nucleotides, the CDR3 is TGTGCCAGCAACTCGGCGGGAGGGGGATACGAGCAGTACTTC. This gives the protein CASNSAGGGYEQYF. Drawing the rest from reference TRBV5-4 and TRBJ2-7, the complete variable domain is ETGVTQSPTHLIKTRGQQVTLRCSSQSGHNTVSWYQQALGQGPQFIFQYYREEENGRGNFPPRFSGLQFPNYSSELNVNALELDDSALYLCASNSAGGGYEQYFGPGTRLTVT.

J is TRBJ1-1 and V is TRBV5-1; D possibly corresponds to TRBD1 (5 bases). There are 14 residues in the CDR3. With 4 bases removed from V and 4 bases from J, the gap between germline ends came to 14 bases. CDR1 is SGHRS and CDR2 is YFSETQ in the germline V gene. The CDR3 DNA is TGCGCCAGCAGCCCACCGGGGGGAGGCACTGAAGCTTTCTTT. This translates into CASSPPGGGTEAFF.

The CDR3 DNA sequence: TGCGCCAGCAGCTTGAACGGCAGGGCTTCCTCTGGGGCCAACGTCCTGACTTTC. This sequence encodes CASSLNGRASSGANVLTF. This chain uses TRBV5-1 with TRBJ2-6; D is possibly TRBD1 (5 bases). The length of the CDR3 is 18 residues. The V and J ends lost 1 base and 0 bases respectively, with 14 bases between them. Germline loops: CDR1 SGHRS, CDR2 YFSETQ. The full variable domain, in which reference TRBV5-1 and TRBJ2-6 provide the parts outside the CDR3, is KAGVTQTPRYLIKTRGQQVTLSCSPISGHRSVSWYQQTPGQGLQFLFEYFSETQRNKGNFPGRFSGRQFSNSRSEMNVSTLELGDSALYLCASSLNGRASSGANVLTFGAGSRLTVL.

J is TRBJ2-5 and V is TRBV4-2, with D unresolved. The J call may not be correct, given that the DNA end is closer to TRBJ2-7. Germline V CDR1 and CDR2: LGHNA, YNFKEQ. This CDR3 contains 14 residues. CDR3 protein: CASSQESGRREQYF. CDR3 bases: TGTGCCAGCAGCCAAGAGAGTGGGCGACGCGAGCAGTACTTC.

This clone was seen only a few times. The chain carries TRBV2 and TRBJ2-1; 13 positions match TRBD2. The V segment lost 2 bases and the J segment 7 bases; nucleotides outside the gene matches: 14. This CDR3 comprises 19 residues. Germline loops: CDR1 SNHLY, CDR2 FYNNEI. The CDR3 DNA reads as TGTGCCAGCAGTGAACCTGGACTAGCGGGAGCTCAGTATACAAATGAGCAGTTCTTC. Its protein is CASSEPGLAGAQYTNEQFF. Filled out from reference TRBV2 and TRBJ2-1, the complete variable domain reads EPEVTQTPSHQVTQMGQEVILRCVPISNHLYFYWYRQILGQKVEFLVSFYNNEISEKSEIFDDQFSVERPDGSNFTLKIRSTKLEDSAMYFCASSEPGLAGAQYTNEQFFGPGTRLTVL.

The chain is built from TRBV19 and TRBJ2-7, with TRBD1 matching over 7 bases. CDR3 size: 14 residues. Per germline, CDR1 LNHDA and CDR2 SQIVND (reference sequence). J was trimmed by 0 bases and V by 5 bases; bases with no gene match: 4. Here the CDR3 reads CASSPGTVSYEQYF. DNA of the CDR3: TGTGCCAGTAGTCCCGGGACAGTCTCCTACGAGCAGTACTTC.